The 27 T cell receptor beta chains reported below all come from one sample, sequenced in a study of human T cells and chemical hapten exposure. Time point: patch test 1, 2 weeks after DPC sensitization. Noted treatment: therapeutic diphenylcyclopropenone sensitization with weekly scalp DPC. Total RNA came from unfractionated whole blood. TCRdb re-called the RACE reads through MiXCR, storing one row per CDR3 protein. The profile shows roughly 52,000 distinct CDR3 sequences, approximately 10% of them singletons. The material sequenced was whole blood, taken in connection with sensitization to the hapten diphenylcyclopropenone (DPC). The receptor set was obtained from a woman in her forties with alopecia areata. Some clones in this sample may be carry-over from other donors' samples.

In this sample, this clonotype turned up a few times. The rearrangement links TRBV20-1 to TRBJ1-4; D call uncertain. There are 14 residues in the CDR3. With 4 bases removed from V and 7 bases from J, the gap between germline ends came to 16 bases. Germline CDR1 DFQATT, CDR2 SNEGSKA (reference sequence). Written as DNA, the CDR3 is TGCAGTGCTAACACCGGGGAAGAGGGTGAAAAACTGTTTTTT. It is translated as CSANTGEEGEKLFF.

This clonotype was counted between two and nine times. Here the CDR3 reads CAIRTGNWDAEAFF. The DNA for the CDR3 is TGTGCCATCAGAACGGGAAACTGGGACGCTGAAGCTTTCTTT. The chain links TRBV10-3 to TRBJ1-1, with a possible D match to TRBD1 (5 bases). This CDR3 contains 14 residues. Trimming stripped 6 bases from V and 6 bases from J, with 17 bases between. Germline V gives CDR1 ENHRY, CDR2 SYGVKD.

This clonotype was observed many times. This CDR3 fails to terminate in the conserved phenylalanine or tryptophan, so it likely reflects a read error. No DNA is shown, since the ends of the CDR3 on it are uncertain; the CDR3 is the one TCRdb lists. The chain is built from TRBV18 and TRBJ1-3; TRBD1, the D gene given by the table, was not confirmed from the DNA. Per the germline V gene, CDR1 is KGHSH and CDR2 is LQKENI. The CDR3 extends over 10 residues, inclusive of both ends. CDR3 residues: CASSPLGTGA.

This clonotype was recorded at least ten times. The genes are TRBV6-4 and TRBJ2-6; 7 bases match TRBD1. Germline CDR1 and CDR2: MRHNA and SNTAGT. The CDR3 sequence is 16 residues long. The V gene end was trimmed by 9 bases and the J gene end by 0 bases; junction bases not matched to a gene: 8. The CDR3 region is CASSQGPGSGANVLTF. In DNA, the CDR3 is TGTGCCAGTTCACAGGGGCCCGGCTCTGGGGCCAACGTCCTGACTTTC.

The J gene is TRBJ2-2, the V gene TRBV20-1, with D possibly TRBD1 on 6 matching bases. Germline values: CDR1 DFQATT, CDR2 SNEGSKA (reference sequence). The CDR3 has 15 residues. The CDR3 DNA reads TGCAGCGTTTTGGGGGCAGGGGTTAGGGCCGGGGAGCTGTTTTTT. Protein sequence: CSVLGAGVRAGELFF.

This clonotype was observed at least ten times. The genes are TRBV20-1 and TRBJ1-5; no definite D call. V lost 1 base to trimming and J lost 4 bases, with 8 bases between them. The CDR3 contains 13 residues. The germline V gene encodes CDR1 DFQATT and CDR2 SNEGSKA (reference sequence). In nucleotides, the CDR3 is TGCAGTGCTAGAGGGGTGGAGAATCAGCCCCAGCATTTT. It is translated as CSARGVENQPQHF.

DNA of the CDR3: TGTGCCAGCAGCCCCAATCCGGGGGTTTCGGGCGAGCAGTACTTC. Its translation: CASSPNPGVSGEQYF. This chain joins TRBV28 and TRBJ2-7, with D possibly matching TRBD2 (6 bases). The CDR3 is 15 residues long. From germline, CDR1 is MDHEN and CDR2 SYDVKM. Trimming removed 6 bases from V and 6 bases from J, with 21 bases in between.

This clonotype was observed at least ten times. J is TRBJ1-1 and V is TRBV3-1; 7 positions match TRBD1. V shed 5 bases and J 6 bases; nucleotides not matched to a gene: 9. CDR3 length: 14 amino acids. CDR1 and CDR2 (germline): LGHDT, YNNKEL (reference sequence). CDR3 coding DNA: TGTGCCAGCAGCAAAATTACAGGGGCCCCTGAAGCTTTCTTT. It specifies CASSKITGAPEAFF.

This clonotype has ten or more counts. The V and J genes are TRBV2 and TRBJ1-3; D uncertain. The V and J ends lost 7 bases and 3 bases respectively, with 10 bases between them. This CDR3 is built from 13 residues. CDR1 is SNHLY and CDR2 is FYNNEI in the germline V gene. The chain's CDR3 is CASNGVSGNTIYF. The CDR3 nucleotides read TGTGCCAGCAACGGGGTTAGTGGAAACACCATATATTTT.

The rearrangement links TRBV28 to TRBJ2-1; 7 bases are shared with TRBD2. The germline gives CDR1 MDHEN, CDR2 SYDVKM. Trimming cost V 7 bases and J 1 base; bases outside gene matches: 7. This CDR3 comprises 15 residues. The DNA of the CDR3 is TGTGCCAGCAACCTACTAGCGCAATCCTACAATGAGCAGTTCTTC. Residues: CASNLLAQSYNEQFF. The variable domain in full, with the rest retrieved from reference TRBV28 and TRBJ2-1, is DVKVTQSSRYLVKRTGEKVFLECVQDMDHENMFWYRQDPGLGLRLIYFSYDVKMKEKGDIPEGYSVSREKKERFSLILESASTNQTSMYLCASNLLAQSYNEQFFGPGTRLTVL.

The table lists this clonotype with a few counts. The V and J genes are TRBV28 and TRBJ1-1, with a weak D call TRBD1 (5 bases). The CDR3 totals 15 residues. V dropped 3 bases and J dropped 0 bases, with 11 bases sitting between them. Germline values: CDR1 MDHEN, CDR2 SYDVKM. This CDR3 is CASSFGTRLNTEAFF. In nucleotides, the CDR3 is TGTGCCAGCAGTTTCGGGACCAGACTGAACACTGAAGCTTTCTTT. The full variable domain, completed using reference TRBV28 and TRBJ1-1, is DVKVTQSSRYLVKRTGEKVFLECVQDMDHENMFWYRQDPGLGLRLIYFSYDVKMKEKGDIPEGYSVSREKKERFSLILESASTNQTSMYLCASSFGTRLNTEAFFGQGTRLTVV.

In this sample, this clonotype turned up many times. V usage is TRBV5-1 and J usage is TRBJ2-5; no clear D. The CDR3 is made up of 11 amino acids. Germline CDR1 reads SGHRS; CDR2 reads YFSETQ. Trimming removed 0 bases at V and 5 bases at J, with 2 bases between. As DNA, the CDR3 is TGCGCCAGCAGCTTGGAGGAGACCCAGTACTTC. Translating it yields CASSLEETQYF.

In its sample, this clonotype was seen a few times. The gene calls are TRBV7-9 and TRBJ2-5; D not resolved. The CDR3 length is 15 residues. Trimming cost V 1 base and J 4 bases, with 13 bases left between them. From germline, CDR1 is SEHNR and CDR2 FQNEAQ (reference sequence). The CDR3 loop is CASSLGAGVGETQYF. CDR3 sequence (DNA): TGTGCCAGCAGCTTAGGGGCAGGTGTTGGAGAGACCCAGTACTTC.

The sample holds many counts of this clonotype. This chain uses TRBV7-2 with TRBJ2-5; D possibly corresponds to TRBD1 (6 bases). V lost 3 bases and J 0 bases, leaving 8 bases between the germline ends. The CDR3 consists of 14 residues. Germline CDR1 is SGHTA and CDR2 is FQGNSA. The CDR3 is CASSLDSHQETQYF. CDR3 sequence (DNA): TGTGCCAGCAGCTTGGACAGCCACCAAGAGACCCAGTACTTC.

Ten or more counts support this clonotype. V and J are TRBV7-8 and TRBJ1-3; no firm D call. V shed 0 bases and J shed 0 bases, with 3 bases lying between them. The V gene's germline CDR1 is SGHVS and CDR2 FQNEAQ. There are 14 residues in the CDR3. The chain's CDR3 is CASSLASSGNTIYF. Written as DNA, the CDR3 is TGTGCCAGCAGCTTAGCGAGCTCTGGAAACACCATATATTTT.

There are a few counts of this clonotype. V usage is TRBV6-1 and J usage is TRBJ2-4; 8 nucleotides match TRBD1. CDR1 and CDR2 (germline): MNHNS, SASEGT. This CDR3 region has 16 residues. V trimming: 3 bases; J trimming: 1 base; junction bases outside the gene matches: 5. This chain's CDR3 is CASSDRGRSAKNIQYF. The CDR3 DNA is TGTGCCAGCAGTGACAGGGGGCGGTCGGCCAAAAACATTCAGTACTTC.

The sample holds a few counts of this clonotype. The chain carries TRBV4-3 and TRBJ1-5; 9 bases align to TRBD1. V dropped 0 bases and J dropped 4; count of bases not matched to a gene: 4. CDR1 is LGHNA and CDR2 is YSLEER in the germline V gene. The CDR3 has 16 residues. CDR3 protein: CASSQEGQGRNQPQHF. The CDR3 nucleotides read TGCGCCAGCAGCCAAGAGGGACAGGGTCGAAATCAGCCCCAGCATTTT.

This clonotype was recorded once. V and J are TRBV29-1 and TRBJ1-2; D is possibly TRBD1 (5 bases). The CDR3 is 12 amino acids. The V end was cut by 8 bases, the J end by 4 bases, with 14 bases between. Germline V lookup: CDR1 SQVTM, CDR2 ANQGSEA. Here the CDR3 reads CSFYDRAYGYTF. In DNA form, the CDR3 reads TGCAGCTTTTACGACAGAGCCTATGGCTACACCTTC.

This clonotype was counted ten times or more. The chain combines TRBV10-2 with TRBJ1-5; 8 nucleotides match TRBD1. The germline V gene has CDR1 WSHSY and CDR2 SAAADI. The CDR3 consists of 16 residues. Unmatched junction bases numbered 9, after V lost 2 bases and J lost 6 bases. The CDR3 is CASSEAPTGVAQPQHF. For the CDR3, the DNA is TGCGCCAGCAGTGAGGCCCCGACAGGGGTTGCTCAGCCCCAGCATTTT.

The chain has TRBV7-3 and TRBJ2-1; TRBD2 is a possible D gene (5 bases). The CDR3 loop spans 16 amino acids. Between the trimmed V and J ends, which lost 5 bases and 9 bases, there was a span of 23 bases. The germline V gene encodes CDR1 SGHTA and CDR2 FQGTGA. The CDR3 spells CASSPQLGFGIGEQFF. The CDR3 bases are TGTGCCAGCAGCCCCCAACTAGGGTTCGGCATTGGTGAGCAGTTCTTC.

This chain links TRBV3-1 with TRBJ2-7; D might be TRBD2 (5 bases). Germline V gene data show CDR1 as LGHDT and CDR2 as YNNKEL (reference sequence). Trimming shortened V by 0 bases and J by 5 bases, and 8 bases separated the two germline ends. The CDR3 length is 13 residues. In nucleotides, the CDR3 is TGTGCCAGCAGCCAAGAGGGAGTGGACGAGCAGTACTTC. The encoded protein is CASSQEGVDEQYF.

In its sample, this clonotype was seen many times. V gene TRBV11-3 combines with J gene TRBJ2-3; possibly TRBD1 or TRBD2 for D (5 bases each). V was trimmed by 6 bases and J by 1 base, leaving 17 bases between them. The CDR3 extends over 16 amino acids. The germline gives CDR1 SGHNT, CDR2 YENEEA. DNA of the CDR3: TGTGCCAGCAGGCCTTGGGACCTCGAGGGCACAGATACGCAGTATTTT. Amino acid sequence: CASRPWDLEGTDTQYF.

This clonotype was seen at least ten times. In nucleotides, the CDR3 is TGTGCCAGCAGCCAACAGGAGCTCGGTGAGCAGTTCTTC. This encodes CASSQQELGEQFF. V is TRBV3-1 and J is TRBJ2-1; no definite D call. CDR3 size: 13 residues. The V gene's germline CDR1 is LGHDT and CDR2 YNNKEL (reference sequence). V lost 2 bases and J 9 bases, leaving 11 bases between the germline ends.

The V gene is TRBV27, the J gene TRBJ2-1; 9 nucleotides align to TRBD1. V trimming: 6 bases; J trimming: 8 bases; junction bases outside the gene matches: 5. Germline lookup yields CDR1 MNHEY and CDR2 SMNVEV (reference sequence). This CDR3 region has 13 residues. This chain's CDR3 is CASRPGQGYEQFF. CDR3 coding DNA: TGTGCCAGCAGACCCGGACAGGGGTATGAGCAGTTCTTC.

The chain couples TRBV19 to TRBJ1-2; D call uncertain. Germline CDR1 LNHDA, CDR2 SQIVND (reference sequence). The V and J ends lost 5 bases and 7 bases respectively, with 11 bases between them. The CDR3 has 12 residues. CDR3 in DNA: TGTGCCAGTAGTCCTCTAGGTGCTGGCTACACCTTC. This translates into CASSPLGAGYTF.

This clonotype was seen only a few times. The chain is built from TRBV20-1 and TRBJ2-6, with D perhaps TRBD1 (5 bases). In germline, CDR1 is DFQATT, CDR2 SNEGSKA (reference sequence). This CDR3 is 14 amino acids long. V was pared by 5 bases and J by 0 bases, with 8 bases between. The CDR3 DNA is TGCAGTGCTCTTGACAGCTCTGGGGCCAACGTCCTGACTTTC. Translated, it gives CSALDSSGANVLTF.

This clonotype was seen repeatedly, ten times or more. The chain carries TRBV18 and TRBJ2-2; TRBD1 matches at 8 bases. The V segment lost 1 base and the J segment 5 bases; nucleotides outside the gene matches: 0. This CDR3 is built from 14 residues. Germline V gene data show CDR1 as KGHSH and CDR2 as LQKENI. In nucleotides, the CDR3 is TGTGCCAGCTCACCACGGACAGGGACCGGGGAGCTGTTTTTT. It encodes CASSPRTGTGELFF.